This T cell receptor (beta chain) was documented in a study of blood T cells in healthy people across ages. Primed by a sample-barcoded 5' primer and a J-beta primer mix, a second PCR proceeded for about 6 to 12 cycles. MiXCR was run by TCRdb on the 5' RACE reads, yielding one entry per CDR3 protein. The table has 1 million or so distinct CDR3 sequences, 40% to 55% seen once. With 1 base removed from V and 3 bases from J, the gap between germline ends came to 13 bases. This CDR3 spans 15 amino acids. CDR1 is DFQATT and CDR2 is SNEGSKA in the germline V gene (reference sequence). This chain joins TRBV20-1 and TRBJ2-1, with D possibly being TRBD2 (5 bases). This sequence was found in a woman aged 55-70 years in good health. Source material: blood. The CDR3 loop is CSARARGSNYNEQFF. The CDR3 region has the DNA TGCAGTGCTAGAGCCCGAGGGAGTAACTACAATGAGCAGTTCTTC.